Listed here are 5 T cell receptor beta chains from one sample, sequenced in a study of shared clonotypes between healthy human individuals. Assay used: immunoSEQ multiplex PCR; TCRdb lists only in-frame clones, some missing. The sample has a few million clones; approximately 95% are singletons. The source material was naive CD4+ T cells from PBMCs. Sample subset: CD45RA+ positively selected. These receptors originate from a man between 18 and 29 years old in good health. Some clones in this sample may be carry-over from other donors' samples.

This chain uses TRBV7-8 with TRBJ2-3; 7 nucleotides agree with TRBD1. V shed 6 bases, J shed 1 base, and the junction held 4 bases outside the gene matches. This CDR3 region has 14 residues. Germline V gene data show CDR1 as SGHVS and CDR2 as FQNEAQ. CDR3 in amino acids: CASRGQVGTDTQYF. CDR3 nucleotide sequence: TGTGCCAGCAGAGGACAGGTGGGCACAGATACGCAGTATTTT.

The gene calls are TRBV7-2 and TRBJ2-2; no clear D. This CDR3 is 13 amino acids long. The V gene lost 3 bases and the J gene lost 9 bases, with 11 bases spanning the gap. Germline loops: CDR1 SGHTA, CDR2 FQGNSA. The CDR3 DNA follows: TGTGCCAGCAGCTTCGGCCGGGCCCGGGAGCTGTTTTTT. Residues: CASSFGRARELFF.

CDR3 loop: CASTQNPRGYTF. The CDR3 region has the DNA TGTGCCAGCACCCAAAATCCCCGCGGCTACACCTTC. The chain links TRBV6-1 to TRBJ1-2; no reliable D call. Germline-derived CDR1 and CDR2 are MNHNS and SASEGT. V gave up 7 bases and J gave up 8 bases, with 14 bases separating them. The CDR3 spans 12 residues.

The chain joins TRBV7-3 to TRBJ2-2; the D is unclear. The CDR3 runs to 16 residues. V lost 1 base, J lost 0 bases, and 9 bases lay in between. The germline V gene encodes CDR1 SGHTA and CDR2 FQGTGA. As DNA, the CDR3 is TGTGCCAGCAGCTTAAACGCAGCGACGAACACCGGGGAGCTGTTTTTT. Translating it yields CASSLNAATNTGELFF.

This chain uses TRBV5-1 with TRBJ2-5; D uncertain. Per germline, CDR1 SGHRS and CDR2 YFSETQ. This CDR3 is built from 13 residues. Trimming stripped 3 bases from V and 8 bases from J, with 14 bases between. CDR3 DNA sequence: TGCGCCAGCAGCTCGGACCCCTGGGATACCCAGTACTTC. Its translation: CASSSDPWDTQYF.